Included here is one T cell receptor beta chain sequence, with context. The method was immunoSEQ multiplex PCR; TCRdb's version includes in-frame clones alone and lacks a portion of them. In the table there are 200,000 or so clones, approximately 84% of which are singletons. The data were taken from a study of blood T cell repertoires in COVID-19. In terms of age and location, participants ranged from about 18 to 89 years and lived in about 25 US areas. Sequencing was performed on PBMCs or T cells enriched from blood (not recorded which). The TCR was taken from a man in his forties who had recovered from COVID-19.

The chain's CDR3 is CASSAQGRAEAFF. CDR3 bases: TGTGCCAGTAGTGCACAGGGAAGGGCTGAAGCTTTCTTT. The chain combines TRBV19 with TRBJ1-1; maybe TRBD1 (6 bases). Trimming stripped 5 bases from V and 6 bases from J, with 13 bases between. CDR3 size: 13 residues. Germline CDR1 is LNHDA and CDR2 is SQIVND (reference sequence).